Listed below are T cell receptor beta chains from one sample, sequenced in a study of technical replicates of blood from several donors. Sequencing was performed with immunoSEQ multiplex PCR; in TCRdb, only in-frame clones are kept and a portion is missing. The top ten hold over 0.2% of the sample, which has about 98,000 clones, around 95% seen once. Material for sequencing was T cells isolated from PBMCs. The source of these receptors is a human donor in good health. CDR3s include the opening cysteine and the closing phenylalanine or tryptophan. Fields, in order: J gene, D gene, V gene, CDR3 protein. The D gene is left open where the match is weak.

J: TRBJ2-5
D: TRBD1
V: TRBV27
CDR3: CASRPTGVQETQYF

J: TRBJ2-7
D: TRBD2
V: TRBV10-3
CDR3: CAIKRGDEQYF

J: TRBJ1-3
D: TRBD1
V: TRBV10-1
CDR3: CASSEWDRGPGNTIYF

J: TRBJ1-2
D: -
V: TRBV28
CDR3: CATRLGGANGYTF

J: TRBJ1-1
D: -
V: TRBV19
CDR3: CASSINASPGAGTEAFF

J: TRBJ2-7
D: TRBD2
V: TRBV28
CDR3: CASQRGAAYEQYF

J: TRBJ1-2
D: -
V: TRBV21-1
CDR3: CASSKYRWDSSGYTF

J: TRBJ2-7
D: -
V: TRBV19
CDR3: CASSIYGGEQYF

J: TRBJ1-2
D: -
V: TRBV2
CDR3: CASRPGDGYGYTF

J: TRBJ1-1
D: TRBD1
V: TRBV11-2
CDR3: CASSRLLRDRGWAFF

J: TRBJ2-3
D: TRBD2
V: TRBV27
CDR3: CASSRGLAPTGTDTQYF

J: TRBJ2-1
D: -
V: TRBV30
CDR3: CAWGRREQFF

J: TRBJ1-2
D: -
V: TRBV14
CDR3: CASSRTLGRYGYTF

J: TRBJ2-4
D: -
V: TRBV6-6
CDR3: CASSYSGGAKNIQYF

J: TRBJ1-1
D: TRBD1
V: TRBV6-6
CDR3: CASSYEGGREAFF

J: TRBJ1-5
D: TRBD1
V: TRBV19
CDR3: CASSIRSAGGDRGLVGSNQPQHF

J: TRBJ2-7
D: -
V: TRBV5-4
CDR3: CASSLAETTYEQYF

J: TRBJ2-6
D: TRBD1
V: TRBV7-9
CDR3: CASSLRTGSGANVLTF